The clone carrying this TCR beta chain has just one count. Its cognate antigen is unknown. Sequenced by immunoSEQ multiplex PCR; TCRdb stores in-frame clones only, minus some. This sample carries around 2,000,000 clones, approximately 94% of them seen once, and the ten largest clones take more than 0.95%. Germline CDR1 SNHLY, CDR2 FYNNEI. CDR3 length: 18 residues. V lost 4 bases to trimming and J lost 0 bases; unmatched junction nucleotides: 11. CD45RO negativity and positive selection for CCR7 defined naive CD8 cells, a population that excluded terminally differentiated effector memory CD45RA+ cells. The sample is drawn from a study of shared clonotypes between healthy human individuals. Study-level results: Non-shared clonotypes had lower generation probabilities than clonotypes shared by all four sorted-subset donors.

The chain links TRBV2 to TRBJ1-5; TRBD1 aligns across 8 bases. Material: naive CD8+ T cells sorted from blood. The TCR originated in a young man in good health. CDR3 bases: TGTGCCAGCAGTGCCTCAGGGGGCTCCATGTTTAGCAATCAGCCCCAGCATTTT. Amino acids: CASSASGGSMFSNQPQHF.